The 27 T cell receptor beta chains below all came from one sample that was sequenced in a study of identical twins. In TCRdb, the 5' RACE reads were re-called with MiXCR into one record per CDR3 protein. This sample has under 1 million distinct CDR3 sequences, with 9% to 15% found just once. The data also belong to a second study, concerning yellow fever vaccine responses in identical twins.

The sequenced sample consisted of PBMCs. Receptor source: a woman aged 18-35 years in good health.

There are a few counts of this clonotype. V and J are TRBV10-3 and TRBJ2-1, with 8 nucleotides matching TRBD2. Germline CDR1 reads ENHRY; CDR2 reads SYGVKD. This CDR3 contains 15 residues. J lost 3 bases, V lost 8 bases, and 9 bases had no gene match. The CDR3 region has the DNA TGTGCCATCCGCGTCGGAGCGGGGGACTACAATGAGCAGTTCTTC. Translating it yields CAIRVGAGDYNEQFF.

This chain connects TRBV12-3 or TRBV12-4 to TRBJ2-7; D might be TRBD1 (5 bases). The CDR3 is made up of 15 amino acids. Between the trimmed V and J ends, which lost 1 base and 4 bases, there was a span of 14 bases. CDR3 protein: CASSLDFRAKYEQYV. The CDR3 DNA reads as TGTGCCAGCAGTTTAGATTTCAGGGCCAAGTACGAGCAGTACGTC.

This clonotype occurred a few times. V gene TRBV28 combines with J gene TRBJ1-2, with D unresolved. The germline CDR1 and CDR2 sequences are MDHEN and SYDVKM. This CDR3 has 12 amino acids. V dropped 7 bases and J dropped 3 bases, with 9 bases sitting between them. CDR3 bases: TGTGCCAGCACGGAGACCGACTATGGCTACACCTTC. Its protein is CASTETDYGYTF.

This clonotype appeared a few times. The gene calls are TRBV7-8 and TRBJ1-6; 8 bases are a match to TRBD1. CDR3 length equals 15 residues. The germline gives CDR1 SGHVS, CDR2 FQNEAQ. The V gene end was trimmed by 2 bases and the J gene end by 7 bases; junction bases not matched to a gene: 4. The DNA for the CDR3 is TGTGCCAGCAGCTTACGGACAGGGAGGAATTCACCCCTCCACTTT. It specifies CASSLRTGRNSPLHF.

This clonotype has ten or more counts. This chain links TRBV9 with TRBJ2-1, with D perhaps assigned TRBD1 or TRBD2 (5 bases each). Germline V gives CDR1 SGDLS, CDR2 YYNGEE. The CDR3 contains 15 residues. V was shortened by 0 bases and J by 3 bases, with 10 bases between the two germline ends. CDR3 DNA: TGTGCCAGCAGCGTAGGTGGGGGAAACTACAATGAGCAGTTCTTC. Translated, it gives CASSVGGGNYNEQFF.

The genes are TRBV25-1 and TRBJ2-1; 11 positions agree with TRBD2. Per germline, CDR1 MGHDK and CDR2 SYGVNS. This CDR3 has 16 amino acids. Unmatched junction bases numbered 6, after V lost 4 bases and J lost 4 bases. The CDR3 here is CASSVLTSGDYNEQFF. For the CDR3, the DNA is TGTGCCAGCAGTGTTTTGACTAGCGGGGATTACAATGAGCAGTTCTTC.

This clonotype showed up just a few times. This chain uses TRBV7-3 with TRBJ1-6; possibly TRBD1 for D (5 bases). The length of the CDR3 is 16 residues. The germline CDR1 and CDR2 sequences are SGHTA and FQGTGA. Trimming removed 2 bases from V and 10 bases from J, with 18 bases in between. CDR3 nucleotides: TGTGCCAGCAGCTTATCAGGGACGGTCGAATCGTCACCCCTCCACTTT. It yields the protein CASSLSGTVESSPLHF.

Here the CDR3 DNA reads TGTGCCAGCAGTTCCCGGGACTCGGCAATCTACGAGCAGTACTTC. This gives the protein CASSSRDSAIYEQYF. This chain links TRBV27 with TRBJ2-7; maybe TRBD2 (6 bases). CDR1 is MNHEY and CDR2 is SMNVEV in the germline V gene (reference sequence). Trimming took 4 bases from V and 3 from J, leaving 16 bases between them. The CDR3 has 15 amino acids.

This clonotype has more than one count but fewer than ten. The chain is built from TRBV5-1 and TRBJ2-3; D is uncertain. The germline V and J ends were trimmed by 3 bases and 0 bases, with 11 bases remaining between them. The CDR3 has 15 residues. Germline V gives CDR1 SGHRS, CDR2 YFSETQ. CDR3 nucleotide sequence: TGCGCCAGCAGCTCCACGACAAGAAGCACAGATACGCAGTATTTT. Translation gives CASSSTTRSTDTQYF. Together with reference TRBV5-1 and TRBJ2-3, the CDR3 gives the full variable domain: KAGVTQTPRYLIKTRGQQVTLSCSPISGHRSVSWYQQTPGQGLQFLFEYFSETQRNKGNFPGRFSGRQFSNSRSEMNVSTLELGDSALYLCASSSTTRSTDTQYFGPGTRLTVL.

The genes are TRBV25-1 and TRBJ1-1; 9 bases match TRBD1. CDR1 is MGHDK, CDR2 SYGVNS, per germline. Trimming removed 1 base from V and 6 bases from J; junction bases left unmatched: 9. The CDR3 is made up of 16 amino acids. The CDR3 region has the DNA TGTGCCAGCAGTGAATTAGCGGACAGGGGAGGGTCTGAAGCTTTCTTT. Its translation is CASSELADRGGSEAFF.

This clonotype was observed many times. At one of its ends the junction is not consistent with the germline gene, which may arise from a read error. V gene TRBV2 combines with J gene TRBJ1-1; D unresolved. The CDR3 runs 12 residues. Germline CDR1 is SNHLY and CDR2 is FYNNEI. CDR3 DNA: TGTGCCAGCAGTGAAGCCGGCGGAAGGGTAGCTTTT. Its translation is CASSEAGGRVAF.

This clonotype turned up a few times. The chain joins TRBV10-3 to TRBJ1-1; 7 bases line up with TRBD1. V lost 4 bases to trimming and J lost 1 base; unmatched junction nucleotides: 6. From germline, CDR1 is ENHRY and CDR2 SYGVKD. The CDR3 consists of 15 residues. CDR3 in amino acids: CAISGTTGRNTEAFF. CDR3 nucleotide sequence: TGTGCCATCAGTGGGACGACAGGGCGGAACACTGAAGCTTTCTTT.

This clonotype occurred a few times. V gene TRBV3-1 combines with J gene TRBJ2-2, with no clear D. This CDR3 is 15 amino acids long. The V end was cut by 1 base, the J end by 3 bases, with 9 bases between. Looked up from germline, CDR1 is LGHDT and CDR2 is YNNKEL (reference sequence). The chain's CDR3 is CASSQVRSYTGELFF. Written as DNA, the CDR3 is TGTGCCAGCAGCCAAGTTCGGAGTTACACCGGGGAGCTGTTTTTT.

This clonotype was seen a few times. The chain uses TRBV12-3 or TRBV12-4 and TRBJ2-7; D is possibly TRBD2 (5 bases). The CDR3 totals 13 residues. Trimming stripped 6 bases from V and 6 bases from J, with 15 bases between. The CDR3 DNA sequence: TGTGCCAGCAGCTCCGAGGGCGGGTTCGAGCAGTACTTC. Encoded protein: CASSSEGGFEQYF.

The rearrangement links TRBV29-1 to TRBJ2-1; no firm D call. Trimming cost V 2 bases and J 0 bases, with 17 bases left between them. The CDR3 runs to 17 residues. Germline V gene sequence: CDR1 SQVTM, CDR2 ANQGSEA. CDR3 sequence reads: CSVERPFHTGSYNEQFF. CDR3 coding DNA: TGCAGCGTTGAAAGGCCTTTCCACACGGGCTCCTACAATGAGCAGTTCTTC.

Only a few counts were recorded for this clonotype. J is TRBJ1-5 and V is TRBV12-3 or TRBV12-4; D is undetermined. The germline V and J ends were trimmed by 9 bases and 2 bases, with 8 bases remaining between them. There are 12 residues in the CDR3. The CDR3 here is CASARGNQPQHF. The CDR3 DNA reads TGTGCCAGTGCCCGGGGCAATCAGCCCCAGCATTTT.

The rearrangement joins TRBV5-1 to TRBJ1-1; D call uncertain. V was clipped by 2 bases and J by 0 bases, with 11 bases between them. The CDR3 totals 15 residues. CDR1 is SGHRS and CDR2 is YFSETQ in the germline V gene. This CDR3 is CASSFLTSMNTEAFF. CDR3 bases: TGCGCCAGCAGCTTCTTGACCAGCATGAACACTGAAGCTTTCTTT.

CDR3 in amino acids: CSGQGSTDTQYF. The CDR3, as DNA: TGCAGCGGGCAGGGGTCCACAGATACGCAGTATTTT. The J gene is TRBJ2-3, the V gene TRBV29-1, with a possible D match to TRBD1 (6 bases). The V and J ends lost 7 bases and 2 bases respectively, with 10 bases between them. The CDR3 consists of 12 residues. Germline V gives CDR1 SQVTM, CDR2 ANQGSEA.

This clonotype appeared a few times. V usage is TRBV11-2 and J usage is TRBJ2-7; D possibly corresponds to TRBD2 (5 bases). Germline CDR1 reads SGHAT; CDR2 reads FQNNGV. V was cut by 5 bases and J by 3 bases, with 14 bases left in between. CDR3 size: 14 residues. CDR3 sequence: CASSPLRGSYEQYF. CDR3 sequence (DNA): TGTGCCAGCAGCCCCCTCCGGGGAAGCTACGAGCAGTACTTC.

This clonotype has a handful of counts. The chain links TRBV5-6 to TRBJ2-7; 8 bases agree with TRBD1. This CDR3 is 16 amino acids long. J was trimmed by 5 bases and V by 4 bases; bases with no gene match: 14. The germline V gene has CDR1 SGHDT and CDR2 YYEEEE. This chain's CDR3 is CASSGRWQGAMNEQYV. In DNA form, the CDR3 reads TGTGCCAGCAGCGGGAGATGGCAGGGGGCCATGAACGAGCAGTACGTC.

This clonotype was recorded a few times. The chain uses TRBV29-1 and TRBJ2-7; tentative D call: TRBD2 (6 bases). Trimming took off 4 bases at V and 2 bases at J, with 15 bases between the two ends. Germline V gene data show CDR1 as SQVTM and CDR2 as ANQGSEA. The CDR3 contains 14 residues. The CDR3 sequence is CSVAVGGGTYEQYF. In nucleotides, the CDR3 is TGCAGCGTTGCGGTGGGGGGAGGCACCTACGAGCAGTACTTC.

The chain carries TRBV12-3 or TRBV12-4 and TRBJ2-7; D is unresolved. The CDR3 length is 13 residues. V gave up 6 bases and J gave up 6 bases, with 15 bases separating them. The CDR3 loop is CASSSALGREQYV. For the CDR3, the DNA is TGTGCCAGCAGCTCAGCTTTAGGGCGCGAGCAGTACGTC.

The rearrangement links TRBV7-2 to TRBJ1-4; no reliable D call. Trimming took off 5 bases at V and 8 bases at J, with 12 bases between the two ends. The V gene's germline CDR1 is SGHTA and CDR2 FQGNSA. The CDR3 consists of 13 residues. CDR3 region: CASSARVREKLFF. In nucleotides, the CDR3 is TGTGCCAGCAGCGCGAGAGTCCGGGAAAAACTGTTTTTT.

The rearrangement joins TRBV3-1 to TRBJ2-2; 13 nucleotides align to TRBD2. This CDR3 region has 16 residues. The germline V gene encodes CDR1 LGHDT and CDR2 YNNKEL (reference sequence). Unmatched junction bases numbered 5, after V lost 6 bases and J lost 4 bases. The CDR3 loop reads CASRPGTSGTTGELFF. The CDR3 DNA reads as TGTGCCAGCAGACCCGGGACTAGCGGGACCACCGGGGAGCTGTTTTTT.

V is TRBV2 and J is TRBJ2-1, with TRBD2 matching 9 bases. Germline CDR1 reads SNHLY; CDR2 reads FYNNEI. After removal of 8 bases from V and 4 bases from J, the junction contained 9 bases not matched to a gene. The CDR3 sequence is 15 residues long. CDR3 bases: TGTGCCAGCCTTGTCGCGGGAGGGCCGTACAATGAGCAGTTCTTC. This codes for CASLVAGGPYNEQFF.

The genes are TRBV28 and TRBJ2-1, with 8 bases fitting TRBD2. The V segment lost 6 bases and the J segment 1 base; nucleotides outside the gene matches: 8. Germline V gene data show CDR1 as MDHEN and CDR2 as SYDVKM. The CDR3 runs to 16 residues. This chain's CDR3 is CASRPYGGASYNEQFF. The CDR3 nucleotides are TGTGCCAGCAGACCCTACGGGGGGGCGTCCTACAATGAGCAGTTCTTC.

This chain joins TRBV25-1 and TRBJ2-3, with unresolved D. V lost 1 base to trimming and J lost 2 bases, with 16 bases between them. The germline gives CDR1 MGHDK, CDR2 SYGVNS. The CDR3 is made up of 17 amino acids. CDR3 region: CASSEWTGGFPTDTQYF. The CDR3 region has the DNA TGTGCCAGCAGTGAATGGACGGGCGGTTTTCCCACAGATACGCAGTATTTT.